One T cell receptor beta chain is described in this entry. Its antigen is unknown. This record comes from a study of blood T cells in healthy people across ages. Study context: Per two T cells, about one barcoded beta molecule was captured through template switching.

The CDR3 contains 12 residues. Between the trimmed V and J ends, which lost 6 bases and 8 bases, there was a span of 13 bases. Primed by a sample-barcoded 5' primer and a J-beta primer mix, a second PCR proceeded for roughly 7 to 12 cycles. Each cDNA molecule carried a tag from a template-switch adaptor that contained 12 random nucleotides. TCRdb processed the 5' RACE reads anew with MiXCR; each CDR3 protein has one entry. The repertoire holds 1.8 million or so distinct CDR3 sequences, roughly two fifths seen once, with 20% to 25% in the top ten. General observations from the study: Naive CD4+ cell counts and diversity both ran higher in long-lived than in aged donors.

The TCR sequence derives from a human donor in good health. The chain couples TRBV12-3 or TRBV12-4 to TRBJ1-1, with D possibly being TRBD1 (6 bases). Sequencing was carried out using blood. The CDR3 coding sequence is TGTGCCAGCAGAAACAGGGATAGCGAAGCTTTCTTT. It codes for CASRNRDSEAFF.